This T cell receptor beta chain came from a study of T cells in Graves' hyperthyroidism and ophthalmopathy. Across the study: Peripheral blood was drawn at first diagnosis, prior to all treatment.

Trimming stripped 1 base from V and 6 bases from J, with 13 bases between. This CDR3 region has 14 residues. CDR1 and CDR2 (germline): LGHNT, FRNRAP. Regions amplified from RNA transcripts were the TCR beta CDR3 regions. Primed by the HTBI set, a first-round RT-PCR was run on the TCR CDR3. TCRdb processed the multiplex PCR reads anew with MiXCR; each CDR3 protein has one entry. This sample has 500,000 to 600,000 distinct CDR3 sequences, with over 15% found just once. Overall study findings and caveats: In the blood, most expanded thyroid clonotypes above 0.001 appeared as well.

This clonotype was recorded a few times. Its antigen is as yet unknown. Specimen: blood. This sequence was found in a woman aged 18-30 years with Graves' hyperthyroidism. The chain carries TRBV12-5 and TRBJ2-7; a possible D gene is TRBD2 (6 bases). The CDR3 coding sequence is TGTGCTAGTGGTTTGGGAGGGACTTCCAGCGAGCAGTACTTC. It translates to CASGLGGTSSEQYF.